This entry describes one T cell receptor beta chain. These data belong to a study of CD8 T cells in Susac syndrome. Trimming cost V 3 bases and J 4 bases, with 13 bases left between them. This CDR3 spans 14 amino acids. Germline V lookup: CDR1 SGHRS, CDR2 YFSETQ. Random hexamers were used to reverse transcribe the RNA input (about 0.45 to 1 ug). TCRdb re-derived calls from the immunoSEQ multiplex PCR reads in MiXCR, one entry per CDR3 protein. Of 150,000 to 200,000 distinct CDR3 sequences listed, approximately 94% are singletons. Sequencing of TCR beta was carried out in blood CD8+ and CD4+ T cells. The multiple sclerosis controls, all treatment-naive patients, had relapsing-remitting disease that was stable or active.

The TCR sequence derives from a human donor with multiple sclerosis. The sample comprised CD4+ T cells from PBMCs. This chain connects TRBV5-1 to TRBJ2-5; tentatively, D is TRBD2 (6 bases). The CDR3 DNA sequence: TGCGCCAGCAGCTACACATTGGGGGGAGAGACCCAGTACTTC. It translates to CASSYTLGGETQYF.